Listed below are T cell receptor beta chains from one sample, sequenced in a study of blood T cells in healthy people across ages. TCRdb processed the 5' RACE reads anew with MiXCR; each CDR3 protein has one entry. The sample lists fewer than 700,000 distinct CDR3 sequences; around 48% were seen once. Sequencing was done on a sample of blood. Receptors were obtained from a man at least 80 years old in good health. Each CDR3 is given with its conserved first and last residue. The D gene is left open where the match is weak. Where a row states a size, it is once, few, many or the class of an expanded clone; other rows omit it.

>TRBV9|TRBD2|TRBJ2-5|-
TGTGCCAGCAGCTCTGAGAGCGGGAGTGAGCAGTACTTC
CASSSESGSEQYF
>TRBV29-1|TRBD2|TRBJ2-3|-
TGCAGCGTTACGGGACGAGCGGGGGGAAATACGCAGTATTTT
CSVTGRAGGNTQYF
>TRBV27|-|TRBJ2-7|-
TGTGCCAGCAACCGGGACGGCAGCCCCTACGAGCAGTACTTC
CASNRDGSPYEQYF
>TRBV12-3/TRBV12-4|TRBD1|TRBJ2-5|-
TGTGTCAGCAGACCGACAGGGCAAGAGACCCAGTACTTC
CVSRPTGQETQYF
>TRBV29-1|-|TRBJ2-7|few
TGCAGCGTTTACCGACCCTACGAGCAGTACTTC
CSVYRPYEQYF
>TRBV3-1|-|TRBJ2-2|few
TGTGCCAGCAGCCAAGGCTCAGGGACCGGGGAGCTGTTTTTT
CASSQGSGTGELFF
>TRBV20-1|TRBD1|TRBJ1-2|-
TGCAGTGCTAGACTCCCGGAAGGGACAGGGGATGGCTACACCTTC
CSARLPEGTGDGYTF
>TRBV15|TRBD2|TRBJ2-1|-
TGTGCCGCCGGACCTACCGGGACTAGCGGGAAAAATGAGCAGTTCTTC
CAAGPTGTSGKNEQFF
>TRBV5-6|TRBD2|TRBJ2-1|few
TGTGCCAGCAGCCGAGCGGGAGTACTTAACAATGAGCAGTTCTTC
CASSRAGVLNNEQFF
>TRBV7-2|TRBD1|TRBJ2-7|many
TGTGCCAGCAGCAGACCGGGACAGGGCTACGAGCAGTACTTC
CASSRPGQGYEQYF
>TRBV6-1|-|TRBJ2-5|-
TGTGCCAGCAGTGAATCGCCTTGGGGGGCAGAGACCCAGTACTTC
CASSESPWGAETQYF
>TRBV6-6|TRBD1|TRBJ1-1|many
TGTGCCAGCAGTGATAGGCAGGGGGCGGGGACTGAAGCTTTCTTT
CASSDRQGAGTEAFF
>TRBV6-6|-|TRBJ1-5|few
TGTGCCAGCAATGAGCAGCCCCAGCATTTT
CASNEQPQHF
>TRBV4-1|TRBD2|TRBJ2-7|-
TGCGCCAGCAGCCAAGGACCGGGACTAGCGGCCTACGAGCAGTACTTC
CASSQGPGLAAYEQYF
>TRBV28|TRBD2|TRBJ2-1|few
TGTGCCAGCAGCCTCCTAGCGGGAGTCGACAATGAGCAGTTCTTC
CASSLLAGVDNEQFF
>TRBV5-1|TRBD2|TRBJ2-7|-
TGCGCCAGCAGCTTGTTTGGACTAGCGGGAGCCGAGCAGTACTTC
CASSLFGLAGAEQYF
>TRBV11-2|-|TRBJ2-5|-
TGTGCCAGCAGCTTTCACGCCGCCAAAATTGGGAGGACCCAGTACTTC
CASSFHAAKIGRTQYF
>TRBV21-1|-|TRBJ1-2|-
TGTGCCAACGGACAGGGAGGAGGCTACACCTTC
CANGQGGGYTF
>TRBV7-9|-|TRBJ1-1|few
TGTGCCAGCAGCCCGATGGGGTACGGAATGAACACTGAAGCTTTCTTT
CASSPMGYGMNTEAFF
>TRBV7-3|-|TRBJ2-3|-
TGTGCCAGCACCCGTACCGGGACTGAGGGAGATACGCAGTATTTT
CASTRTGTEGDTQYF
>TRBV29-1|-|TRBJ2-1|-
TGCAGCGTGGCCGCCTACAATGAGCAGTTCTTC
CSVAAYNEQFF
>TRBV10-3|-|TRBJ2-6|-
TGTGCCATCAGTGATAGCCGCTCTGGGGCCAACGTCCTGACTTTC
CAISDSRSGANVLTF
>TRBV2|-|TRBJ2-3|-
TGTGCCAGCAGTGATGGCGTCGATACGCAGTATTTT
CASSDGVDTQYF
>TRBV3-1|TRBD1|TRBJ2-1|few
TGTGCCAGCAGCCGCGGGACAGGGGGCTCGATTGGGCAGTTCTTC
CASSRGTGGSIGQFF
>TRBV30|-|TRBJ2-2|-
TGTGCCCTGCGCCAGGGGAGTGGGACCGGGGAGCTGTTTTTT
CALRQGSGTGELFF
>TRBV5-1|TRBD1|TRBJ2-2|-
TGCGCCAGCAGCTCGACCGACAGGGGCGTAGCCGGGGAGCTGTTTTTT
CASSSTDRGVAGELFF
>TRBV7-6|TRBD2|TRBJ2-1|-
TGTGCCAGCAGCTTAGTTGTCACGGGAGGAGCTAGCGGATTCAATGAGCACTTCTTC
CASSLVVTGGASGFNEHFF
>TRBV20-1|TRBD1|TRBJ1-2|-
TGCAGTGCTTTGAGGACAGGGGGAGGCTACACCTTC
CSALRTGGGYTF
>TRBV6-6|TRBD2|TRBJ2-1|-
TGTGCCAGCACCCCGACTAGCGGGAGCTGGAATGAGCAGTTCTTC
CASTPTSGSWNEQFF
>TRBV6-6|TRBD1|TRBJ1-6|many
TGTGCCAGCAGTTATCCAGGGGGCACGGCCTCTGATTCACCCCTCCACTTT
CASSYPGGTASDSPLHF
>TRBV6-1|-|TRBJ2-1|few
TGTGCCAGCAGTGATAGGAACAGGGGGGGACTCAATGAGCAGTTCTTC
CASSDRNRGGLNEQFF
>TRBV3-1|-|TRBJ2-1|few
TGTGCCAGCAGCCAAGAATGGCTCTTAACGGTCCCCGTAGGCTCCTACAATGAGCAGTTCTTC
CASSQEWLLTVPVGSYNEQFF
>TRBV10-3|TRBD2|TRBJ2-4|-
TGTGCCATCTCCCGGGAGGGACAACATAACATTCAGTACTTC
CAISREGQHNIQYF
>TRBV27|-|TRBJ1-4|-
TGCCCCCGGGGGACACCTAATGAAAAACTGTTTTTT
CPRGTPNEKLFF
>TRBV7-9|-|TRBJ1-2|many
TGTGCCAGCAGCCCTGGACAGTCGGGCTATGGCTACACCTTC
CASSPGQSGYGYTF
>TRBV20-1|-|TRBJ2-2|few
TGCAGTGCACTGACGGGGGTCACCGGGGAGCTGTTTTTT
CSALTGVTGELFF